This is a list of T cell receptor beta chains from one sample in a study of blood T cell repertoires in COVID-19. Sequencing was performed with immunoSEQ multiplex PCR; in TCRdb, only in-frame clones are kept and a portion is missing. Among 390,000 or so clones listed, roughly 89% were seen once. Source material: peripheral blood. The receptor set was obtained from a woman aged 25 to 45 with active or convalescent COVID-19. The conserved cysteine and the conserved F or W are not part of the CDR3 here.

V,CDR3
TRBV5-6,ASSWVGRDKTDTQY
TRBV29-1,SVEDLWEGHLTQH
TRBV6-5,ASSPETGKNEKLF
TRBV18,ASSRNGDNYGYT
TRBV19,ASSFLHLNTEAF
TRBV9,ASSVGVGGPRTDTQY
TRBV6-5,ASFGGSGEKLF
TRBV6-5,ASSYPKLVPPYEQY
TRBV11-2,ASSLDRYEQY
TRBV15,ATSRQGRADYGYT
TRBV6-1,ASSEAYRVNYGYT
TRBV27,ASSLTGQGYNSPLH
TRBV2,ASSEFVNEQF
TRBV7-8,ASSYNRQGVHQETQY
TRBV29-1,SALAGALYNEQF
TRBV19,ASSRTSGSAYEQY
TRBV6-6,ASRTGESTRDTQY
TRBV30,AWSTLAGASLAAF
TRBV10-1,ASTLETPTVYEQY
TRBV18,ASSPDRGVSPLH
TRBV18,ASSTDRRWEQF
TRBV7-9,ASSLVSTGELF
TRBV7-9,ASSHRDSGEKLF
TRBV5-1,ASSPGLASYEQY